These T cell receptor beta chains were read from a single sample in a study of T cells in localized non-small cell lung cancer. TCRdb's table, derived via immunoSEQ multiplex PCR, lists solely in-frame clones and lacks some. The table shows approximately 83,000 clones, with around nine tenths occurring only once. The sample consisted of peripheral blood, taken before any cancer treatment. All receptors derive from a woman aged 35-75 years with stage I squamous cell lung carcinoma. Both conserved end residues are part of each CDR3. The D gene is left open where the match is weak. A row's size may be missing; if present it is once, few, many or a size class.

>NA|TRBJ1-5|TRBV27|NA
CASSWTAAGNQPQHF
TGTGCCAGCAGTTGGACCGCCGCCGGCAATCAGCCCCAGCATTTT
>NA|TRBJ2-1|TRBV7-6|NA
CASSGPGLYNEQFF
TGTGCCAGCAGCGGGCCGGGACTTTACAATGAGCAGTTCTTC
>NA|TRBJ2-3|TRBV7-8|NA
CASSPLLSDTQYF
TGTGCCAGCAGCCCCCTCCTGTCGGATACGCAGTATTTT
>NA|TRBJ1-2|TRBV29-1|TRBD1
CSVADRGPGYTF
TGCAGCGTTGCCGACAGGGGACCCGGCTACACCTTC
>NA|TRBJ2-3|TRBV5-8|TRBD2
CASSPRLAGNTDTQYF
TGTGCCAGCAGCCCAAGACTAGCGGGGAACACAGATACGCAGTATTTT
>NA|TRBJ1-5|TRBV27|NA
CASSFAERGTQHF
TGTGCCAGCAGTTTTGCGGAGAGAGGGACCCAGCATTTT
>NA|TRBJ1-5|TRBV6-5|NA
CASSYSRGNQPQHF
TGTGCCAGCAGTTACTCGCGGGGGAATCAGCCCCAGCATTTT
>NA|TRBJ2-3|TRBV29-1|NA
CSVDTDYSDTQYF
TGCAGCGTTGATACTGACTATTCAGATACGCAGTATTTT
>NA|TRBJ1-1|TRBV5-4|NA
CASSIKGRDTEAFF
TGTGCCAGCAGCATCAAGGGGCGGGACACTGAAGCTTTCTTT
>once|TRBJ2-6|TRBV5-8|TRBD2
CASWPRGGRVGANVLTF
TGTGCCAGCTGGCCTCGCGGGGGGCGCGTGGGGGCCAACGTCCTGACTTTC
>NA|TRBJ2-1|TRBV5-8|TRBD2
CASSYSGGATYEQFF
TGTGCCAGCAGCTATAGCGGGGGGGCGACGTATGAGCAGTTCTTC
>NA|TRBJ1-6|TRBV14|NA
CASSQGGTGRPYNSPLHF
TGTGCCAGCAGCCAAGGAGGTACAGGGAGACCCTATAATTCACCCCTCCACTTT
>NA|TRBJ2-5|TRBV5-4|NA
CASSLRPGHQETQYF
TGTGCCAGCAGCTTGCGCCCGGGGCACCAAGAGACCCAGTACTTC
>NA|TRBJ1-1|TRBV7-3|TRBD1
CASRDGTGNTEAFF
TGTGCCAGCAGGGACGGGACAGGGAACACTGAAGCTTTCTTT
>once|TRBJ1-1|TRBV27|NA
CASSSGSLNTEAFF
TGTGCCAGCAGTTCTGGGTCGCTGAACACTGAAGCTTTCTTT
>NA|TRBJ1-1|TRBV6-6|TRBD1
CASIPTGLMNTEAFF
TGTGCCAGCATCCCGACAGGGCTTATGAACACTGAAGCTTTCTTT
>NA|TRBJ1-6|TRBV11-2|NA
CASSEPGDSPLHF
TGTGCCAGCAGCGAGCCAGGGGATTCACCCCTCCACTTT
>NA|TRBJ1-3|TRBV18|NA
CASSPPSTAISGNTIYF
TGTGCCAGCTCACCACCTTCCACGGCAATCTCTGGAAACACCATATATTTT
>few|TRBJ2-7|TRBV29-1|NA
CSVSPGSHEQYF
TGCAGCGTTTCGCCAGGGAGTCACGAGCAGTACTTC
>few|TRBJ2-6|TRBV30|NA
CAWGGLGANVLTF
TGTGCCTGGGGGGGGCTAGGGGCCAACGTCCTGACTTTC
>NA|TRBJ1-1|TRBV5-1|NA
CASRQEGPNTEAFF
TGCGCCAGCAGACAAGAGGGGCCGAACACTGAAGCTTTCTTT
>NA|TRBJ1-2|TRBV25-1|NA
CASSGRDTQPYGYTF
TGTGCCAGCAGTGGCCGGGACACCCAACCTTATGGCTACACCTTC
>NA|TRBJ2-3|TRBV7-7|TRBD2
CAVTSGSSTDTQYF
TGTGCTGTGACTAGCGGGTCTAGCACAGATACGCAGTATTTT
>NA|TRBJ2-3|TRBV9|NA
CASSGYGGFTDTQYF
TGTGCCAGCAGCGGTTACGGGGGTTTCACAGATACGCAGTATTTT
>NA|TRBJ2-1|TRBV10-3|TRBD2
CAISEGIAGREQFF
TGTGCCATCAGTGAGGGGATAGCGGGCCGTGAGCAGTTCTTC
>NA|TRBJ1-5|TRBV6-1|TRBD1
CASHWTGDNQPQHF
TGTGCCAGCCATTGGACAGGGGACAATCAGCCCCAGCATTTT
>few|TRBJ2-7|TRBV9|NA
CASSVATGTYEQYF
TGTGCCAGCAGCGTAGCTACCGGTACCTACGAGCAGTACTTC
>NA|TRBJ1-2|TRBV30|TRBD1
CAWGQDRAYYGYTF
TGTGCCTGGGGACAGGACAGGGCGTACTATGGCTACACCTTC